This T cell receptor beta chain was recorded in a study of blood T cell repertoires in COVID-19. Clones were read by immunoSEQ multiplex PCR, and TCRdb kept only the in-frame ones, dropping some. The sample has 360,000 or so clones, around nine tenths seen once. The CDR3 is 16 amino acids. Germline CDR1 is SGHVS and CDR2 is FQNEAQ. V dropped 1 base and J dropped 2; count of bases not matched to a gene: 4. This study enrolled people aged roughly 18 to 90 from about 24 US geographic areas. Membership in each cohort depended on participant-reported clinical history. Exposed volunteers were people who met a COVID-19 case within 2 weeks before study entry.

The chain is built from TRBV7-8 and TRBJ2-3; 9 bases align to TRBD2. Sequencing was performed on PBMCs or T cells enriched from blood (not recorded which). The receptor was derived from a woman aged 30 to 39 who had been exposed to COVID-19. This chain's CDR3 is CASSLVLAGITDTQYF. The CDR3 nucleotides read TGTGCCAGCAGCTTAGTTCTAGCGGGGATCACAGATACGCAGTATTTT.